This T cell receptor beta chain was sequenced for a study of blood T cells in healthy people across ages (dated by TCRdb to between 2014 and 2016). Broadly, across the study: Template switching captured roughly one uniquely barcoded TCR beta cDNA molecule per two T cells in model experiments. To avoid experimental bias, donors of different ages were distributed randomly across sequencing lanes. The study measured age-related changes in TCR beta repertoire diversity using deep sequencing normalized with unique cDNA molecular identifiers. Two additional independent replicas of 1 million unique cDNA reads from the same blood draw were analyzed for two donors (one aged 18 to 29 and one aged 80 or older). Four age groups were formed from the donors: young (average about 16 years), middle-aged (just under 40), aged (around 68) and long-lived (roughly 81). What the authors observed across the whole study: The CMV infection status of donors was not known, potentially confounding age-related changes in expanded clonotypes. Compared with the aged group, the long-lived group had more naive CD4+ T cells, fewer expanded clones and increased TCR diversity, suggesting age selection. Conclusive comparison of naive and antigen-experienced compartments was prevented by the profiling of bulk unsorted PBMCs. As age increased, observed TCR beta diversity per million T cells dropped in a roughly linear way, and a significant reduction was already evident by age 40. Observed TCR beta diversity correlated strongly with the percentage of naive T cells measured by flow cytometry. Estimates of total diversity based on one million sequenced T cells were considered lower bounds and underestimates.

To prepare the library, 5' RACE was applied. Sequencing took place on an Illumina HiSeq 2500. A second roughly 6 to 11 cycle PCR used a sample-barcoded 5' primer and a J-beta primer mix. A template-switch 5' adaptor carrying 12 random nucleotides introduced a unique molecular identifier onto each TCR beta cDNA molecule. At least 3 million CDR3-containing paired-end reads were obtained from each sample. First-strand cDNA synthesis was performed from all RNA using the Mint cDNA synthesis kit, with priming by a TRBC-specific oligonucleotide. After uracil-DNA glycosylase treatment, a first 18-cycle PCR used universal primers M1SS and BC2_uni_R on all cDNA. The paper's data handling went like this. Normalization of each sample was performed by random selection of 1 million high-quality reads, each carrying a distinct molecular identifier. Instead of being binned into consensus sequences, reads with shared molecular identifiers were discarded. MiTCR, with a Q25 quality threshold and the strictest error-elimination algorithm, was used for CDR3 identification, clonotype clustering and error correction. Lower-bound total TCR beta diversity was estimated with a nonparametric unseen species model using Euler transformation. TCRdb trimmed public reads at Q25 via fastp, called clones via MiXCR and kept in-frame beta chains. Every CDR3 protein is listed once, alongside the most common genes and DNA of its rows. Clone size and V and J calls follow TCRdb, not the original study. For this sample the table gives about 670,000 distinct CDR3 sequences, of which roughly half were detected only once. The ten largest make up roughly 13% of the sample.

Donors were 40 or so systemically healthy Caucasian individuals from Russia aged roughly 6 to 90 years. Each donor gave approximately 10 milliliters of peripheral blood, collected into EDTA-treated Vacutainer tubes. Ficoll-Paque density-gradient centrifugation was used to isolate PBMCs, with at least 7 million per sample. Total RNA, at least 6 micrograms per sample, was extracted from PBMCs with Trizol reagent. For every donor, flow cytometry on a PBMC aliquot measured the percentage of naive CD45RAhigh/CD27high T cells. V lost 0 bases and J lost 4 bases; the stretch between them is 13 bases long. Counted from cysteine to phenylalanine, this CDR3 has 15 amino acids. The entry retains the CDR3 DNA only, 45 bases that are in frame from base 1. The germline V gene provides CDR1 SGDLS and CDR2 YYNGEE. This clonotype was seen ten or more times. The antigen it recognizes is unknown. The sample holds no much larger clone one base away, and base qualities are not on file.

This clonotype was obtained from a woman older than 75 in good health. Material: blood. The chain links TRBV9 with TRBJ2-5; TRBD1 might be the D gene, on 5 matching bases. The CDR3 is CASSVGQRFSETQYF. The DNA sequence is TGTGCCAGCAGCGTAGGACAGAGGTTCTCAGAGACCCAGTACTTC. Reference TRBV9 and TRBJ2-5 proteins supply the regions before and after the CDR3; the full variable domain is: DSGVTQTPKHLITATGQRVTLRCSPRSGDLSVYWYQQSLDQGLQFLIQYYNGEERAKGNILERFSAQQFPDLHSELNLSSLELGDSALYFCASSVGQRFSETQYFGPGTRLLVL.